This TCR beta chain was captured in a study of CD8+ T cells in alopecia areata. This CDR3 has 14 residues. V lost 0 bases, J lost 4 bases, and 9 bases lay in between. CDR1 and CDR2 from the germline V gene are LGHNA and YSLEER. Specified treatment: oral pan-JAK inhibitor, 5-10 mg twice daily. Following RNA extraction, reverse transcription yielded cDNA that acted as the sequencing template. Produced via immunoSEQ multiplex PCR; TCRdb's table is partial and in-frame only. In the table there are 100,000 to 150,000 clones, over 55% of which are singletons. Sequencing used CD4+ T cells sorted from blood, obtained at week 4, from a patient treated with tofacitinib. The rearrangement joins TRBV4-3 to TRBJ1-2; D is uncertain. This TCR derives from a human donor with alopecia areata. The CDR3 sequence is CASSQDETAYGYTF. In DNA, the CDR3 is TGCGCCAGCAGCCAAGATGAGACGGCCTATGGCTACACCTTC.